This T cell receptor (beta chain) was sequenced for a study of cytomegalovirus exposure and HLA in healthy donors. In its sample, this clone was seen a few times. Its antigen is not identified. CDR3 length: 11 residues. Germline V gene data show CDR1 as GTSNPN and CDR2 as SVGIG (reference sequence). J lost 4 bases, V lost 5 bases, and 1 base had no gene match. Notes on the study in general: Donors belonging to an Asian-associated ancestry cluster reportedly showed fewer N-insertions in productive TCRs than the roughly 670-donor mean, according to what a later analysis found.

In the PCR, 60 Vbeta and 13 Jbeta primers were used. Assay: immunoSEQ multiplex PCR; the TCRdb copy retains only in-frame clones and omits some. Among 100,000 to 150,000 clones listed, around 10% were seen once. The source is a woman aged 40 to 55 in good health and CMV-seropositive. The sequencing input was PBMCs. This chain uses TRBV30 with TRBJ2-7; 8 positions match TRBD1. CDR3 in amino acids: CAWGDRYEQYF. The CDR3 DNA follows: TGTGCCTGGGGGGACAGGTACGAGCAGTACTTC.